The source of this TCR beta chain is a study of vaccination effects on CD4 cells after COVID-19. Study background: Two doses of either BNT162b2 or mRNA-1273 were given to each participant. Study observations and caveats: Cross-reactivity toward common cold coronaviruses was confined to only 1 of 255 vaccine-induced clones in healthy vaccinees. The study dataset contains few convalescent patients and includes no early post-infection timepoints.

Assay used: immunoSEQ multiplex PCR; TCRdb lists only in-frame clones, some missing. The sample lists roughly 60,000 clones, approximately 70% seen once, with approximately 20% in the top ten. Germline assignment: CDR1 ENHRY and CDR2 SYGVKD. Trimming took 4 bases from V and 3 from J; bases not matched to a gene: 3. The CDR3 has 15 amino acids. As concerns this clone: Its cognate antigen is unknown.

Sequencing was preceded by expansion of antigen-specific CD4+ T cells with viral peptide pools in the ViraFEST assay. Once cultured for approximately 10 days, the cells underwent separation to obtain CD4+ T cells. Nucleocapsid antibody tests were negative, and the vaccine recipients had no prior SARS-CoV-2 infection. It was on days 3 and 7 that half the medium was replaced with IL-2 medium. The chain is built from TRBV10-3 and TRBJ2-7, with 13 bases that match TRBD2. Sequenced here: CD4+ T cells from PBMCs cultured with SARS-CoV-2 spike peptides, sampled before COVID-19 vaccination. This TCR came from a human donor who received a COVID-19 vaccine. CDR3: CAISAWTSGGYEQYF. Here the CDR3 DNA reads TGTGCCATCAGTGCCTGGACTAGCGGGGGCTACGAGCAGTACTTC.